This passage covers 5 T cell receptor beta chains from one sample sequenced in a study of T cell repertoires in cytomegalovirus infection. TCRdb used MiXCR to reprocess the reads, holding one entry per CDR3 protein. The table records approximately 910,000 distinct CDR3 sequences, approximately 33% of them present only once. Antigens for these TCRs are unknown. The sequences come from cultured CD8+ T cells from PBMCs, collected from culture after CMV antigen stimulation. Every receptor here comes from a human donor in good health (CMV status not recorded). Some clones in this sample may be carry-over from other donors' samples.

About this clonotype itself: This may be a read error, as it is one base from a much larger clone. The chain carries TRBV12-3 or TRBV12-4 and TRBJ1-5, with D perhaps matching TRBD1 (6 bases). The V gene lost 6 bases and the J gene lost 5 bases, with 20 bases spanning the gap. The CDR3 runs to 16 residues. The chain's CDR3 is CASRLGAARPDQPQHF. In DNA, the CDR3 is TGTGCCAGCAGATTGGGGGCCGCACGTCCTGATCAGCCCCAGCATTTT.

The rearrangement links TRBV20-1 to TRBJ1-2; the D is unclear. Trimming took off 6 bases at V and 8 bases at J, with 10 bases between the two ends. Germline CDR1 and CDR2: DFQATT and SNEGSKA (reference sequence). This CDR3 contains 10 residues. CDR3: CSATRIGYTF. The CDR3, as DNA: TGCAGTGCCACAAGGATAGGCTACACCTTC.

This clonotype has a handful of counts. This chain joins TRBV10-1 and TRBJ1-2; D is unresolved. V was trimmed by 0 bases and J by 3 bases, leaving 14 bases between them. This CDR3 has 16 residues. Germline CDR1 and CDR2: WNHNN and SYGVQD (reference sequence). The CDR3 bases are TGCGCCAGCAGTGAGTCGATCGAGGGAAGGGACTATGGCTACACCTTC. It specifies CASSESIEGRDYGYTF.

Notes on this clonotype: A much larger clonotype is one base distant, so this may be a read error. The CDR3 does not close with the conserved phenylalanine or tryptophan, likely indicating a read error. The chain has TRBV7-6 and TRBJ1-6; D is possibly TRBD1 (6 bases). CDR3 size: 15 residues. V lost 6 bases, J lost 7 bases, and 16 bases lay in between. Germline loops: CDR1 SGHVS, CDR2 FNYEAQ. The CDR3: CASSPPGAGNSPLHV. In nucleotides, the CDR3 is TGTGCCAGCAGTCCCCCGGGGGCAGGCAATTCACCCCTCCACGTT.

The V gene is TRBV7-6, the J gene TRBJ2-7; possibly TRBD2 for D (6 bases). Germline V lookup: CDR1 SGHVS, CDR2 FNYEAQ. CDR3 length equals 12 residues. V was pared by 3 bases and J by 6 bases, with 9 bases between. CDR3 residues: CASSLGEAEQYF. CDR3 sequence (DNA): TGTGCCAGCAGCTTGGGGGAGGCCGAGCAGTACTTC.